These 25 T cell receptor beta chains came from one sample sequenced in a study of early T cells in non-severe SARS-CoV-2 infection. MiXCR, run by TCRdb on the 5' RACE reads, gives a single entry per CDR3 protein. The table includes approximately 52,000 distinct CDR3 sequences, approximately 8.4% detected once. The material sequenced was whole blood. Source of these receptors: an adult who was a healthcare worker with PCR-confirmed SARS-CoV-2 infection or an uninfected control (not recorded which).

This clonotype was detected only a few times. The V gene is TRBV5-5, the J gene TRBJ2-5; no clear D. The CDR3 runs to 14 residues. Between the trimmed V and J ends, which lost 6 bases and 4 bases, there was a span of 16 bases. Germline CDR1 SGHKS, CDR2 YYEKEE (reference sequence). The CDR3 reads CASTHIGFPETQYF. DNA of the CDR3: TGTGCCAGCACCCACATAGGGTTTCCAGAGACCCAGTACTTC. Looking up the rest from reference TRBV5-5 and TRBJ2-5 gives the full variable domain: DAGVTQSPTHLIKTRGQQVTLRCSPISGHKSVSWYQQVLGQGPQFIFQYYEKEERGRGNFPDRFSARQFPNYSSELNVNALLLGDSALYLCASTHIGFPETQYFGPGTRLLVL.

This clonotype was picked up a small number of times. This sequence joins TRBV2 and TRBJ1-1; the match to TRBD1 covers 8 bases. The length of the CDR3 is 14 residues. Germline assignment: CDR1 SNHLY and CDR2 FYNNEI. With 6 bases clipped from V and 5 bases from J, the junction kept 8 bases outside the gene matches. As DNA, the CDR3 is TGTGCCAGCAGGGAGGACAGGGTAATTACTGAAGCTTTCTTT. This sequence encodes CASREDRVITEAFF. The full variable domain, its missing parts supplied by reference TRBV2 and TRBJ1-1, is EPEVTQTPSHQVTQMGQEVILRCVPISNHLYFYWYRQILGQKVEFLVSFYNNEISEKSEIFDDQFSVERPDGSNFTLKIRSTKLEDSAMYFCASREDRVITEAFFGQGTRLTVV.

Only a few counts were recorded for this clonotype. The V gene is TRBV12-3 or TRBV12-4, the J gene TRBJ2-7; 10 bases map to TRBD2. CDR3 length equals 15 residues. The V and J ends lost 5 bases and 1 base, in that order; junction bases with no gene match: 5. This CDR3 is CASSPGLAASYEQYF. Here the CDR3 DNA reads TGTGCCAGCAGTCCCGGACTAGCGGCATCCTACGAGCAGTACTTC.

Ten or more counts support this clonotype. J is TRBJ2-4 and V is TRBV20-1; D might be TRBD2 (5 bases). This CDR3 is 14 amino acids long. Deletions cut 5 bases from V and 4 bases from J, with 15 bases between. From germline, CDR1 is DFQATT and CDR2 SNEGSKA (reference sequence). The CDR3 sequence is CSAFGGVGKNIQYF. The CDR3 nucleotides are TGCAGTGCTTTTGGAGGAGTGGGGAAAAACATTCAGTACTTC.

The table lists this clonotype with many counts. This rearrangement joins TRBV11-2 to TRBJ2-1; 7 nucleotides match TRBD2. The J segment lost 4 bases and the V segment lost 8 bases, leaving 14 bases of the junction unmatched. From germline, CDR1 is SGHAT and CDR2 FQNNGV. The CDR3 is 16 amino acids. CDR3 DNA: TGTGCCAGCGGAGTAAATATCGGGAGGAAGTACAATGAGCAGTTCTTC. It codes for CASGVNIGRKYNEQFF.

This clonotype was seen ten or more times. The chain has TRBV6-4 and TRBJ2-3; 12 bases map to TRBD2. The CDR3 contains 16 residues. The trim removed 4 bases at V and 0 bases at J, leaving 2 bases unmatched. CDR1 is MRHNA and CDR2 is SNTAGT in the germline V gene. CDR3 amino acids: CASSGLAGASTDTQYF. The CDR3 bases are TGTGCCAGCAGTGGACTAGCGGGGGCTAGCACAGATACGCAGTATTTT.

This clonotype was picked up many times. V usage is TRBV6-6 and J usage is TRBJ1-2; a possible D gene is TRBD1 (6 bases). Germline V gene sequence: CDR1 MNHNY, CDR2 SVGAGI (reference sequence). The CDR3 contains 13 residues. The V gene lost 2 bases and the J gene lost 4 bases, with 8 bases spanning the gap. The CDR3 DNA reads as TGTGCCAGCAGTTACGGACAGAGCTATGGCTACACCTTC. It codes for CASSYGQSYGYTF.

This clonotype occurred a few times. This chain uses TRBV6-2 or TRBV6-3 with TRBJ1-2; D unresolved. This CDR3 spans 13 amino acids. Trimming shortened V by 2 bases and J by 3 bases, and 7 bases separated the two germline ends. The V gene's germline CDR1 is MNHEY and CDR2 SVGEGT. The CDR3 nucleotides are TGTGCCAGCAGTTACGAAGACGACTATGGCTACACCTTC. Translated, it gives CASSYEDDYGYTF.

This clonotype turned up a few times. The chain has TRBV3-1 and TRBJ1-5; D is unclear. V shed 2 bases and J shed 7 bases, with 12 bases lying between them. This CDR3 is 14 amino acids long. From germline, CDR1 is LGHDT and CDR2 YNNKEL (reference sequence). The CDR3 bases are TGTGCCAGCAGCCAATTTCAGTCCGGGCAGCCCCAGCATTTT. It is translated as CASSQFQSGQPQHF.

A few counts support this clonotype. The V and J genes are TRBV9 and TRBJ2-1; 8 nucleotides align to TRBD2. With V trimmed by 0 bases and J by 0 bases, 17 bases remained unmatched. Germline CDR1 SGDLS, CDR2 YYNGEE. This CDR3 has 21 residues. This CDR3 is CASSVGRPSGQLRSSYNEQFF. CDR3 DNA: TGTGCCAGCAGCGTAGGTAGGCCTAGCGGGCAATTGAGGAGCTCCTACAATGAGCAGTTCTTC.

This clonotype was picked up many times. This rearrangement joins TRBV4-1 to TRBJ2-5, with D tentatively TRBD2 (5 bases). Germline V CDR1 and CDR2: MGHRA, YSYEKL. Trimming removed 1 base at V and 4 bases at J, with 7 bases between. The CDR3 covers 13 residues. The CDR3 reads CASSQAAGETQYF. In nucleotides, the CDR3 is TGCGCCAGCAGCCAAGCTGCGGGAGAGACCCAGTACTTC.

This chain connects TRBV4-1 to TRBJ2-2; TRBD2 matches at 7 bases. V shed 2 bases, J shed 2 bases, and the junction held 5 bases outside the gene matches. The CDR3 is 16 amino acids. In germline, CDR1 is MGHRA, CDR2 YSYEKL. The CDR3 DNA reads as TGCGCCAGCAGCCAAACCGGGACTACCAACACCGGGGAGCTGTTTTTT. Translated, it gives CASSQTGTTNTGELFF.

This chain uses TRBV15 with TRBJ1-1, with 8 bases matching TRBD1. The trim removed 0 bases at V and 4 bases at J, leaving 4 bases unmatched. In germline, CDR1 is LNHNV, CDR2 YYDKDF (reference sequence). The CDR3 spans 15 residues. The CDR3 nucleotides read TGTGCCACCAGCAGAGATCGACAGGGGACCACTGAAGCTTTCTTT. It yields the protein CATSRDRQGTTEAFF.

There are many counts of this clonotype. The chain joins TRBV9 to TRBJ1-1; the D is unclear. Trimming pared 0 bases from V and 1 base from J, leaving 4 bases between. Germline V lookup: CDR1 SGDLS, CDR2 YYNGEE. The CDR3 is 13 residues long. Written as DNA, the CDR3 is TGTGCCAGCAGCGTAGCAGGGAACACTGAAGCTTTCTTT. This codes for CASSVAGNTEAFF. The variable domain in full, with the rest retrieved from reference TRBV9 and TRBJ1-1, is DSGVTQTPKHLITATGQRVTLRCSPRSGDLSVYWYQQSLDQGLQFLIQYYNGEERAKGNILERFSAQQFPDLHSELNLSSLELGDSALYFCASSVAGNTEAFFGQGTRLTVV.

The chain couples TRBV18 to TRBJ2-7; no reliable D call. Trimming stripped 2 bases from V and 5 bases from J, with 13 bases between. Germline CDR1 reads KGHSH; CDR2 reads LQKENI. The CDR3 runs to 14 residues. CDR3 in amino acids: CASSPLGTEHEQYF. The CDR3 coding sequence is TGTGCCAGCTCACCATTAGGCACGGAGCACGAGCAGTACTTC.

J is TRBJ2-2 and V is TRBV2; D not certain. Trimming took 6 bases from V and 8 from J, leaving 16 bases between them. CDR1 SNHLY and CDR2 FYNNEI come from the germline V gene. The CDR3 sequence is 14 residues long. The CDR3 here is CASRMGPIPGELFF. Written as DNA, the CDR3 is TGTGCCAGCAGGATGGGTCCGATTCCGGGGGAGCTGTTTTTT. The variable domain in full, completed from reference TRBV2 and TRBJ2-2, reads EPEVTQTPSHQVTQMGQEVILRCVPISNHLYFYWYRQILGQKVEFLVSFYNNEISEKSEIFDDQFSVERPDGSNFTLKIRSTKLEDSAMYFCASRMGPIPGELFFGEGSRLTVL.

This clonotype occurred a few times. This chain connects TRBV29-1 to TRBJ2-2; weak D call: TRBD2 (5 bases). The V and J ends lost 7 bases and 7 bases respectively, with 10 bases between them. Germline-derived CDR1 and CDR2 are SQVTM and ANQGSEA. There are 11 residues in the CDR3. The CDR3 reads CSAWGDGELFF. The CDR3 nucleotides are TGCAGCGCGTGGGGAGACGGGGAGCTGTTTTTT.

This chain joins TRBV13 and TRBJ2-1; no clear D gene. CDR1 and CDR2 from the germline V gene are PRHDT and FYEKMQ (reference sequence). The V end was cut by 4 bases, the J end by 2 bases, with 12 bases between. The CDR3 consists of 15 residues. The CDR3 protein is CASSSPTRTYNEQFF. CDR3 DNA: TGTGCCAGCAGCTCCCCGACTCGGACCTACAATGAGCAGTTCTTC. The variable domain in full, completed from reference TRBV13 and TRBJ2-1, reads AAGVIQSPRHLIKEKRETATLKCYPIPRHDTVYWYQQGPGQDPQFLISFYEKMQSDKGSIPDRFSAQQFSDYHSELNMSSLELGDSALYFCASSSPTRTYNEQFFGPGTRLTVL.

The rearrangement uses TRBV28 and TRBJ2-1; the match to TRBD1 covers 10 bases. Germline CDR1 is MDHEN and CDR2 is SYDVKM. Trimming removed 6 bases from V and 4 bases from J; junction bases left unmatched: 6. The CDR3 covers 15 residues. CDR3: CASRHRTGGYNEQFF. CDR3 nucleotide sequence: TGTGCCAGCAGGCACCGGACAGGGGGTTACAATGAGCAGTTCTTC.

The CDR3 DNA follows: TGCGCCAGCAGCCAAGCGGCCGTTAGCCGTAGCACAGATACGCAGTATTTT. It translates to CASSQAAVSRSTDTQYF. The genes are TRBV4-1 and TRBJ2-3; the D is unclear. The CDR3 consists of 17 residues. The germline V gene encodes CDR1 MGHRA and CDR2 YSYEKL. V was pared by 1 base and J by 0 bases, with 14 bases between.

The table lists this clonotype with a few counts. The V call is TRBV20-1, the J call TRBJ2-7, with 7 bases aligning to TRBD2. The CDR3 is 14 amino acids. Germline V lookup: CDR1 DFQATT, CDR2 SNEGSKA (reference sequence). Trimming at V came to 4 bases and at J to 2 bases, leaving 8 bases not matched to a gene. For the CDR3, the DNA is TGCAGTGCTACCGTGCGGGGGTCCACCTACGAGCAGTACTTC. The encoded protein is CSATVRGSTYEQYF.

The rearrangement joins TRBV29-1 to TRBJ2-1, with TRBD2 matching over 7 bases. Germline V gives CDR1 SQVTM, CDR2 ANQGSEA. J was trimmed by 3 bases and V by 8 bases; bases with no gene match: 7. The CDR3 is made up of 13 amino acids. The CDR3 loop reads CSSNGGNYNEQFF. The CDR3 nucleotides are TGCAGCTCCAACGGGGGGAACTACAATGAGCAGTTCTTC.

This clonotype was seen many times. Written as DNA, the CDR3 is TGTGCCAGCAGCCCGGGGGCAGGGTCTGGAAACACCATATATTTT. Protein: CASSPGAGSGNTIYF. This sequence joins TRBV7-6 and TRBJ1-3; possible D gene TRBD1, 6 bases. Per germline, CDR1 SGHVS and CDR2 FNYEAQ. CDR3 length equals 15 residues. With 5 bases removed from V and 1 base from J, the gap between germline ends came to 12 bases. Full variable domain (remainder filled in from reference TRBV7-6 and TRBJ1-3): GAGVSQSPRYKVTKRGQDVALRCDPISGHVSLYWYRQALGQGPEFLTYFNYEAQQDKSGLPNDRFSAERPEGSISTLTIQRTEQRDSAMYRCASSPGAGSGNTIYFGEGSWLTVV.

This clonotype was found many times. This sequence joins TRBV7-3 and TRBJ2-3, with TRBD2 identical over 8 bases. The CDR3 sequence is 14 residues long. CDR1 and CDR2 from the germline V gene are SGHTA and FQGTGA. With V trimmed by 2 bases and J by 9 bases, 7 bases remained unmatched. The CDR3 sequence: CASSLSVASGTQYF. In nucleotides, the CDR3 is TGTGCCAGCAGCTTATCGGTCGCTAGCGGGACGCAGTATTTT.

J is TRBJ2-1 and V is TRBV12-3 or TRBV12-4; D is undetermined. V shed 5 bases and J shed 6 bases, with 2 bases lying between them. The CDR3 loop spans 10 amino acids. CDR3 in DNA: TGTGCCAGCAGTAGCAATGAGCAGTTCTTC. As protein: CASSSNEQFF.